Below, one T cell receptor beta chain is given with its context. Trimming took off 2 bases at V and 6 bases at J, with 8 bases between the two ends. The length of the CDR3 is 13 residues. Researchers took RNA transcripts and amplified the TCR beta CDR3 regions from them. With the HTBI primer set, the TCR CDR3 went through a first round of RT-PCR. TCRdb ran MiXCR on the multiplex PCR reads and lists one entry per CDR3 protein. The sample carries hundreds of thousands of distinct CDR3 sequences, approximately 19% recorded once. These data are taken from a study of T cells in Graves' hyperthyroidism and ophthalmopathy.

Sample: blood. The chain joins TRBV12-3 or TRBV12-4 to TRBJ1-5; D gene ambiguous. The sequence was collected from a woman under 30 with Graves' hyperthyroidism. CDR3 nucleotides: TGTGCCAGCAGTTTACAGATTAGTCAGCCCCAGCATTTT. Translating gives CASSLQISQPQHF.